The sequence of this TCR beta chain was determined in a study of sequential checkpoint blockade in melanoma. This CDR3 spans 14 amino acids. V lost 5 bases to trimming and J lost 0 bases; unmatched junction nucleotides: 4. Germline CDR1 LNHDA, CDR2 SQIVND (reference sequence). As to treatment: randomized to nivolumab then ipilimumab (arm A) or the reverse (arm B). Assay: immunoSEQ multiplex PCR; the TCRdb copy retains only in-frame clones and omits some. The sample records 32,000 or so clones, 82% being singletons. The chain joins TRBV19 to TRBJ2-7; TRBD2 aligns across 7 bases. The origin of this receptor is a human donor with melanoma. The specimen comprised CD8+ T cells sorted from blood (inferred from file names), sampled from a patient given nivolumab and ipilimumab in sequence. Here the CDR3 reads CASSDRDYSYEQYF. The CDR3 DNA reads TGTGCCAGTAGTGACCGGGACTACTCCTACGAGCAGTACTTC. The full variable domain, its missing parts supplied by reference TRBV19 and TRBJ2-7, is DGGITQSPKYLFRKEGQNVTLSCEQNLNHDAMYWYRQDPGQGLRLIYYSQIVNDFQKGDIAEGYSVSREKKESFPLTVTSAQKNPTAFYLCASSDRDYSYEQYFGPGTRLTVT.